The 32 T cell receptor beta chains below all came from one sample that was sequenced in a study of PD-1 blockade in classical Hodgkin lymphoma. Brentuximab vedotin exposure varied among the patients, all of whom had relapsed after autologous stem cell transplantation. Sequencing used immunoSEQ multiplex PCR; TCRdb keeps in-frame clones, though not all of them. This repertoire shows tens of thousands of clones, roughly 66% found once; its top ten account for about 14%. The specimen comprised peripheral blood mononuclear cells (PBMCs), sampled before the second cycle of nivolumab. The receptors were gathered from a human donor with classical Hodgkin lymphoma.

The chain recombines TRBV19 with TRBJ1-5; D is perhaps TRBD1 (5 bases). Germline V CDR1 and CDR2: LNHDA, SQIVND (reference sequence). The V gene lost 9 bases and the J gene lost 0 bases, with 12 bases spanning the gap. The CDR3 covers 14 residues. CDR3: CASGWTLSNQPQHF. As DNA, the CDR3 is TGTGCCAGCGGATGGACACTTAGCAATCAGCCCCAGCATTTT.

The rearrangement joins TRBV5-1 to TRBJ2-1; 9 bases are a match to TRBD1. The J segment lost 2 bases and the V segment lost 4 bases, leaving 13 bases of the junction unmatched. This CDR3 contains 18 residues. Germline V gene sequence: CDR1 SGHRS, CDR2 YFSETQ. CDR3 coding DNA: TGCGCCAGCAGCGTAAGCCCCCTTACAGGGGGCCCCTACAATGAGCAGTTCTTC. Amino acids: CASSVSPLTGGPYNEQFF.

Only one count was recorded for this clone. This sequence joins TRBV6-5 and TRBJ1-1; no clear D gene. Per the germline V gene, CDR1 is MNHEY and CDR2 is SVGAGI. This CDR3 spans 14 amino acids. V lost 6 bases and J 0 bases, leaving 11 bases between the germline ends. DNA of the CDR3: TGTGCCAGCAGCCTCGAAGGATTGAACACTGAAGCTTTCTTT. Translated, it gives CASSLEGLNTEAFF.

Notes on this clone: A junction end diverges from the germline sequence, so it may reflect a read error. This sequence joins TRBV7-7 and TRBJ2-4; either TRBD1 or TRBD2 may fit D (5 bases each). CDR1 and CDR2 from the germline V gene are SSHAT and FNYEAQ (reference sequence). There are 19 residues in the CDR3. The DNA of the CDR3 is TGTGCTAGCAGCTTATTCTCCCCCGAGGGGACCAGGTGCAAAAACATTCAGTACTTC. This encodes CASSLFSPEGTRCKNIQYF.

The gene calls are TRBV4-2 and TRBJ2-5; 12 bases agree with TRBD2. CDR1 LGHNA and CDR2 YNFKEQ come from the germline V gene. There are 16 residues in the CDR3. V was pared by 4 bases and J by 5 bases, with 8 bases of the junction left unmatched. CDR3 protein: CASSLRLAGAGETQYF. CDR3 DNA: TGTGCCAGCAGCCTCCGACTAGCGGGAGCCGGGGAGACCCAGTACTTC.

The rearrangement joins TRBV19 to TRBJ2-1; no definite D call. CDR1 is LNHDA, CDR2 SQIVND, per germline (reference sequence). The ends were cut back, 3 bases at V and 2 bases at J, with 8 bases in the middle. The CDR3 has 14 amino acids. CDR3 in amino acids: CASSIRFPYNEQFF. CDR3 bases: TGTGCCAGTAGTATTCGATTCCCCTACAATGAGCAGTTCTTC.

This clone came up a few times. DNA of the CDR3: TGTGCCAGCAGTCCACCGGGACAAACGGATACGCAGTATTTT. The encoded protein is CASSPPGQTDTQYF. V gene TRBV6-6 combines with J gene TRBJ2-3; a weak D match, TRBD1 (6 bases). Looked up from germline, CDR1 is MNHNY and CDR2 is SVGAGI (reference sequence). Trimming stripped 5 bases from V and 6 bases from J, with 15 bases between. This CDR3 has 14 amino acids.

In its sample, this clone was seen once. V is TRBV7-8 and J is TRBJ1-2; D is perhaps TRBD1 (5 bases). The germline CDR1 and CDR2 sequences are SGHVS and FQNEAQ. V was cut by 2 bases and J by 0 bases, with 13 bases left in between. The CDR3 is 16 amino acids. The CDR3, as DNA: TGTGCCAGCAGCTTAACGGGGGGAAATACTAACTATGGCTACACCTTC. This translates into CASSLTGGNTNYGYTF. Full variable domain (outside the CDR3, taken from reference TRBV7-8 and TRBJ1-2): GAGVSQSPRYKVAKRGQDVALRCDPISGHVSLFWYQQALGQGPEFLTYFQNEAQLDKSGLPSDRFFAERPEGSVSTLKIQRTQQEDSAVYLCASSLTGGNTNYGYTFGSGTRLTVV.

This chain joins TRBV19 and TRBJ1-1, with D hard to call. The CDR3 is 16 residues long. Germline assignment: CDR1 LNHDA and CDR2 SQIVND (reference sequence). Deletions cut 0 bases from V and 4 bases from J, with 15 bases between. Here the CDR3 reads CASSIDGRLIVTEAFF. Here the CDR3 DNA reads TGTGCCAGTAGTATAGACGGACGGCTTATCGTCACTGAAGCTTTCTTT.

Points on this clone: Other DNA variants within this sample encode the same CDR3. The chain is built from TRBV18 and TRBJ1-4; TRBD1 aligns across 11 bases. CDR3 length equals 14 residues. With 3 bases clipped from V and 7 bases from J, the junction kept 1 base outside the gene matches. Germline V gene data show CDR1 as KGHSH and CDR2 as LQKENI. CDR3 sequence: CASSPGTGGEKLFF. The CDR3 DNA follows: TGTGCCAGCTCACCCGGGACAGGGGGTGAAAAACTGTTTTTT.

The chain has TRBV11-2 and TRBJ2-3, with D possibly being TRBD2 (6 bases). CDR3 length equals 15 residues. CDR1 and CDR2 (germline): SGHAT, FQNNGV. Trimming took 3 bases from V and 2 from J, leaving 12 bases between them. In DNA form, the CDR3 reads TGTGCCAGCAGCTTGGCGCCGGGAGACACAGATACGCAGTATTTT. Amino acids: CASSLAPGDTDTQYF.

V gene TRBV21-1 combines with J gene TRBJ2-1. TRBV21-1 is reported as a pseudogene. This CDR3 spans 11 amino acids. For the CDR3, the DNA is TGTGCCAGCAGCAAAGATGATGAGCAGTTCTTC. As protein: CASSKDDEQFF.

This clone came up a few times. This chain links TRBV7-9 with TRBJ1-1; maybe TRBD1 (5 bases). Trimming took 5 bases from V and 4 from J, leaving 11 bases between them. The CDR3 runs to 13 residues. The germline gives CDR1 SEHNR, CDR2 FQNEAQ (reference sequence). The CDR3 nucleotides are TGTGCCAGCAGCCTGACAGCTACCACTGAAGCTTTCTTT. Translated, it gives CASSLTATTEAFF. Looking up the rest from reference TRBV7-9 and TRBJ1-1 gives the full variable domain: DTGVSQNPRHKITKRGQNVTFRCDPISEHNRLYWYRQTLGQGPEFLTYFQNEAQLEKSRLLSDRFSAERPKGSFSTLEIQRTEQGDSAMYLCASSLTATTEAFFGQGTRLTVV.

V gene TRBV6-1 combines with J gene TRBJ2-7, with 7 nucleotides matching TRBD1. The length of the CDR3 is 15 residues. Germline V lookup: CDR1 MNHNS, CDR2 SASEGT. V was clipped by 6 bases and J by 5 bases; unmatched bases: 13. CDR3 coding DNA: TGTGCCAGCAGAGACAGGGTTCGCCTTCCCCACGAGCAGTACTTC. Translated, it gives CASRDRVRLPHEQYF.

A few counts support this clone. CDR3 protein: CSVESLGETQYF. The CDR3 region has the DNA TGCAGCGTTGAAAGCCTGGGAGAGACCCAGTACTTC. V gene TRBV29-1 combines with J gene TRBJ2-5; D unclear. Germline V gives CDR1 SQVTM, CDR2 ANQGSEA. With 2 bases removed from V and 4 bases from J, the gap between germline ends came to 8 bases. The CDR3 runs 12 residues. Full variable domain (missing parts from reference TRBV29-1 and TRBJ2-5): SAVISQKPSRDICQRGTSLTIQCQVDSQVTMMFWYRQQPGQSLTLIATANQGSEATYESGFVIDKFPISRPNLTFSTLTVSNMSPEDSSIYLCSVESLGETQYFGPGTRLLVL.

CDR3 sequence: CASSLGGSGNTIYF. The CDR3 DNA is TGTGCCAGCAGCTTAGGGGGATCAGGAAACACCATATATTTT. The V gene is TRBV7-3, the J gene TRBJ1-3, with D tentatively TRBD1 (5 bases). CDR3 length: 14 residues. Per the germline V gene, CDR1 is SGHTA and CDR2 is FQGTGA. The germline V and J ends were trimmed by 2 bases and 4 bases, with 9 bases remaining between them. Full variable domain (missing parts from reference TRBV7-3 and TRBJ1-3): GAGVSQTPSNKVTEKGKYVELRCDPISGHTALYWYRQSLGQGPEFLIYFQGTGAADDSGLPNDRFFAVRPEGSVSTLKIQRTERGDSAVYLCASSLGGSGNTIYFGEGSWLTVV.

This chain connects TRBV19 to TRBJ1-1, with unresolved D. Germline V lookup: CDR1 LNHDA, CDR2 SQIVND (reference sequence). This CDR3 is built from 14 residues. The V and J ends lost 5 bases and 7 bases respectively, with 17 bases between them. The CDR3 reads CASSSYTLMDEAFF. The CDR3 coding sequence is TGTGCCAGTAGTTCATATACCCTAATGGATGAAGCTTTCTTT.

J is TRBJ1-5 and V is TRBV28; D uncertain. V gave up 4 bases and J gave up 12 bases, with 19 bases separating them. The CDR3 sequence is 14 residues long. Germline V gene data show CDR1 as MDHEN and CDR2 as SYDVKM. The CDR3 sequence is CASSSPFSSNRQHF. The CDR3 DNA follows: TGTGCCAGCAGTTCCCCCTTCTCGTCTAATCGCCAGCATTTT.

The J gene is TRBJ1-1, the V gene TRBV4-1, with D perhaps TRBD1 (5 bases). Trimming cost V 0 bases and J 5 bases, with 13 bases left between them. This CDR3 spans 15 amino acids. Germline V gene lookup returns CDR1 MGHRA and CDR2 YSYEKL. Here the CDR3 reads CASSQEGGGGTEAFF. The CDR3 bases are TGCGCCAGCAGCCAAGAGGGCGGGGGGGGGACTGAAGCTTTCTTT.

For the CDR3, the DNA is TGTGCCAGCAGTGACTCGAGAAGGGGGTATAACTATGGCTACACCTTC. Its translation: CASSDSRRGYNYGYTF. V gene TRBV6-4 combines with J gene TRBJ1-2; weak D call: TRBD1 (6 bases). The CDR3 consists of 16 residues. The germline V gene has CDR1 MRHNA and CDR2 SNTAGT. Trimming stripped 0 bases from V and 1 base from J, with 12 bases between.

This clone was counted only a few times. V usage is TRBV11-2 and J usage is TRBJ1-2; 7 bases align to TRBD1. Germline V gene sequence: CDR1 SGHAT, CDR2 FQNNGV. The trim removed 5 bases at V and 0 bases at J, leaving 3 bases unmatched. This CDR3 comprises 14 residues. CDR3 residues: CASSQGTANYGYTF. In DNA form, the CDR3 reads TGTGCCAGCAGCCAGGGGACAGCTAACTATGGCTACACCTTC.

The rearrangement joins TRBV27 to TRBJ2-5, with D possibly TRBD2 on 5 matching bases. The better agreement between TRBJ2-7 and the DNA end casts doubt on the J call. The CDR3 is made up of 12 amino acids. The germline CDR1 and CDR2 sequences are MNHEY and SMNVEV (reference sequence). The CDR3 coding sequence is TGTGCCAGCAGTTCCACCCGGGGCGAGCAGTACTTC. It yields the protein CASSSTRGEQYF.

J is TRBJ1-1 and V is TRBV5-1, with 9 positions matching TRBD1. The V gene end was trimmed by 5 bases and the J gene end by 0 bases; junction bases not matched to a gene: 5. Looked up from germline, CDR1 is SGHRS and CDR2 is YFSETQ. CDR3 length: 15 amino acids. CDR3 sequence: CASRPQGAVNTEAFF. The DNA of the CDR3 is TGCGCCAGCAGACCACAGGGGGCAGTGAACACTGAAGCTTTCTTT.

As for this clone: Sequence at one end of the junction differs from germline and may be a read error. This sequence joins TRBV7-9 and TRBJ1-2, with D maybe TRBD1 (6 bases). Germline CDR1 and CDR2: SEHNR and FQNEAQ (reference sequence). The CDR3 is made up of 13 amino acids. The CDR3 nucleotides are TGTGCCAGCAACTTAGCAGGGGACTATGGCTACACCTTC. Encoded protein: CASNLAGDYGYTF.

The rearrangement joins TRBV29-1 to TRBJ2-2, with a weak D call TRBD1 (6 bases). The CDR3 length is 13 residues. Trimming took off 5 bases at V and 6 bases at J, with 13 bases between the two ends. Germline lookup yields CDR1 SQVTM and CDR2 ANQGSEA. This chain's CDR3 is CSVFLQGSGELFF. In DNA form, the CDR3 reads TGCAGCGTTTTTCTACAGGGTTCCGGGGAGCTGTTTTTT.

The genes are TRBV7-3 and TRBJ2-3, with D perhaps matching TRBD2 (6 bases). The CDR3 extends over 15 amino acids. The germline V gene has CDR1 SGHTA and CDR2 FQGTGA. The V and J ends lost 10 bases and 2 bases respectively, with 19 bases between them. In DNA, the CDR3 is TGTGCCATCAAGCCGGGAGTGAACTTCACAGATACGCAGTATTTT. Amino acids: CAIKPGVNFTDTQYF.

The V gene is TRBV27, the J gene TRBJ1-6; 7 bases are shared with TRBD1. Germline lookup yields CDR1 MNHEY and CDR2 SMNVEV (reference sequence). This CDR3 is 16 amino acids long. V lost 6 bases to trimming and J lost 10 bases; unmatched junction nucleotides: 15. The CDR3: CASSPGTAPRNSPLHF. Written as DNA, the CDR3 is TGTGCCAGCAGCCCCGGGACAGCCCCTCGGAACTCACCCCTCCACTTT.

V is TRBV30 and J is TRBJ1-5; maybe TRBD1 (5 bases). This CDR3 is built from 13 residues. Trimming took 0 bases from V and 7 from J, leaving 10 bases between them. The germline V gene encodes CDR1 GTSNPN and CDR2 SVGIG (reference sequence). CDR3 loop: CAWSVTGGQPQHF. The CDR3 DNA is TGTGCCTGGAGTGTAACAGGAGGACAGCCCCAGCATTTT. Drawing the rest from reference TRBV30 and TRBJ1-5, the complete variable domain is SQTIHQWPATLVQPVGSPLSLECTVEGTSNPNLYWYRQAAGRGLQLLFYSVGIGQISSEVPQNLSASRPQDRQFILSSKKLLLSDSGFYLCAWSVTGGQPQHFGDGTRLSIL.

This chain uses TRBV7-7 with TRBJ2-3, with D perhaps matching TRBD1 (6 bases). Germline-derived CDR1 and CDR2 are SSHAT and FNYEAQ (reference sequence). The CDR3 covers 16 residues. Trimming left V 5 bases short and J 2 bases short, with 17 bases between. In nucleotides, the CDR3 is TGTGCCAGCAGCCCCCAGGGGCTAGCAAACACAGATACGCAGTATTTT. Translation: CASSPQGLANTDTQYF.

V and J are TRBV6-5 and TRBJ2-4; tentatively, D is TRBD1 (6 bases). V was cut by 2 bases and J by 7 bases, with 15 bases left in between. Germline V lookup: CDR1 MNHEY, CDR2 SVGAGI. This CDR3 is built from 15 residues. The CDR3 here is CASSYGTPSGNIQYF. The CDR3 DNA reads TGTGCCAGCAGTTACGGGACACCTTCTGGGAACATTCAGTACTTC.

The rearrangement links TRBV7-8 to TRBJ1-3, with TRBD1 identical over 7 bases. This CDR3 region has 18 residues. Germline CDR1 SGHVS, CDR2 FQNEAQ. J gave up 0 bases and V 3 bases, and 11 bases lay outside the gene matches. The CDR3 reads CASSFSRTGAISGNTIYF. CDR3 DNA sequence: TGTGCCAGCAGCTTCTCACGTACAGGGGCGATCTCTGGAAACACCATATATTTT.

The chain has TRBV11-2 and TRBJ2-7; D possibly corresponds to TRBD2 (5 bases). Germline V lookup: CDR1 SGHAT, CDR2 FQNNGV. V lost 0 bases to trimming and J lost 1 base, with 10 bases between them. CDR3 length: 15 amino acids. The CDR3 nucleotides are TGTGCCAGCAGCTTAGATTTAAGCGGATCCTACGAGCAGTACTTC. This gives the protein CASSLDLSGSYEQYF.